This entry lists 29 T cell receptor beta chains sequenced from one sample in a study of T cell repertoires in cytomegalovirus infection. TCRdb processed the reads anew with MiXCR; each CDR3 protein has one entry. This table holds roughly 300,000 distinct CDR3 sequences, 9.5% found once. Sequencing input: PBMCs. The receptors were sampled from a human donor in good health (CMV status not recorded). Some clones in this sample may be carry-over from other donors' samples.

This clonotype was detected a few times. The rearrangement links TRBV20-1 to TRBJ1-1, with 7 bases matching TRBD1. The CDR3 has 11 amino acids. The V segment lost 0 bases and the J segment 14 bases; nucleotides outside the gene matches: 6. CDR1 is DFQATT, CDR2 SNEGSKA, per germline (reference sequence). The CDR3 nucleotides read TGCAGTGCTAGAGAGGGACAGCGGATGTTCTTT. Protein product: CSAREGQRMFF.

The genes are TRBV2 and TRBJ1-5, with D uncertain. This CDR3 is 16 amino acids long. The ends were cut back, 4 bases at V and 3 bases at J, with 16 bases in the middle. Germline CDR1 SNHLY, CDR2 FYNNEI. The CDR3 bases are TGTGCCAGCAGTGGAAGTCTCGGACCGGTCAATCAGCCCCAGCATTTT. It yields the protein CASSGSLGPVNQPQHF.

This clonotype occurred many times. This chain joins TRBV7-3 and TRBJ2-1, with 8 positions matching TRBD2. V trimming: 1 base; J trimming: 12 bases; junction bases outside the gene matches: 5. There are 13 residues in the CDR3. Germline V gene sequence: CDR1 SGHTA, CDR2 FQGTGA. The CDR3 protein is CASSLIPAGVQFF. CDR3 nucleotide sequence: TGTGCCAGCAGCTTAATTCCAGCGGGAGTGCAGTTCTTC. The whole variable domain, remainder taken from reference TRBV7-3 and TRBJ2-1, is GAGVSQTPSNKVTEKGKYVELRCDPISGHTALYWYRQSLGQGPEFLIYFQGTGAADDSGLPNDRFFAVRPEGSVSTLKIQRTERGDSAVYLCASSLIPAGVQFFGPGTRLTVL.

This clonotype appeared many times. The chain carries TRBV27 and TRBJ2-3; weak D call: TRBD2 (5 bases). The V and J ends lost 6 bases and 9 bases respectively, with 13 bases between them. Germline assignment: CDR1 MNHEY and CDR2 SMNVEV (reference sequence). CDR3 length equals 12 residues. The CDR3 loop reads CASSPERVTQYF. The CDR3 DNA reads TGTGCCAGCAGCCCCGAGAGGGTAACGCAGTATTTT.

This clonotype was seen at least ten times. This rearrangement joins TRBV7-9 to TRBJ1-2; D unresolved. The CDR3 is 16 amino acids. CDR1 and CDR2 (germline): SEHNR, FQNEAQ (reference sequence). V was pared by 5 bases and J by 5 bases, with 21 bases between. The CDR3 nucleotides are TGTGCCAGCAGCCCCCTTGGAGACTCCACGAGATATGGCTACACCTTC. Translation: CASSPLGDSTRYGYTF.

This clonotype was observed at least ten times. The gene calls are TRBV4-3 and TRBJ2-4; D is unclear. This CDR3 comprises 15 residues. In germline, CDR1 is LGHNA, CDR2 YSLEER. V was shortened by 0 bases and J by 6 bases, with 12 bases between the two germline ends. The CDR3 DNA reads as TGCGCCAGCAGCCAAGAACCCGGTGGCAGAAACATTCAGTACTTC. The encoded protein is CASSQEPGGRNIQYF.

The chain employs TRBV12-3 or TRBV12-4 and TRBJ1-5, with TRBD1 as a possible D gene (6 bases). The CDR3 extends over 14 amino acids. Trimming took 3 bases from V and 7 from J, leaving 13 bases between them. The CDR3: CASSLRQGIQPQHF. As DNA, the CDR3 is TGTGCCAGCAGTTTGAGGCAGGGGATACAGCCCCAGCATTTT.

The chain recombines TRBV28 with TRBJ2-1, with a weak D call TRBD2 (6 bases). V dropped 3 bases and J dropped 9 bases, with 18 bases sitting between them. This CDR3 region has 15 residues. Germline V gene lookup returns CDR1 MDHEN and CDR2 SYDVKM. CDR3 residues: CASSLATRKFVEQFF. In DNA form, the CDR3 reads TGTGCCAGCAGTTTGGCGACTAGGAAGTTTGTTGAGCAGTTCTTC.

The rearrangement links TRBV20-1 to TRBJ2-3; TRBD2 matches 10 bases. This CDR3 is 15 amino acids long. Germline values: CDR1 DFQATT, CDR2 SNEGSKA (reference sequence). Unmatched junction bases numbered 5, after V lost 5 bases and J lost 0 bases. Here the CDR3 DNA reads TGCAGTGCTTCGACTAGCGGGCTAAGCACAGATACGCAGTATTTT. Protein product: CSASTSGLSTDTQYF.

The V and J genes are TRBV4-3 and TRBJ2-5, with 10 bases matching TRBD1. The CDR3 is 15 residues long. In germline, CDR1 is LGHNA, CDR2 YSLEER. Trimming cost V 3 bases and J 5 bases; bases outside gene matches: 6. For the CDR3, the DNA is TGCGCCAGCAGCCAGGTAGACAGGGGGCCCGAGACCCAGTACTTC. This gives the protein CASSQVDRGPETQYF.

This clonotype was counted between two and nine times. The V call is TRBV12-3 or TRBV12-4, the J call TRBJ2-1, with 7 bases identical to TRBD2. This CDR3 comprises 13 residues. V was pared by 7 bases and J by 5 bases, with 5 bases of the junction left unmatched. The chain's CDR3 is CASTQGLNNEQFF. The CDR3 nucleotides read TGTGCCAGCACCCAGGGACTAAACAATGAGCAGTTCTTC.

This clonotype was counted at least ten times. The chain carries TRBV7-2 and TRBJ1-1, with 7 bases that match TRBD1. CDR3 length: 16 residues. Germline V gene lookup returns CDR1 SGHTA and CDR2 FQGNSA. Unmatched junction bases numbered 6, after V lost 2 bases and J lost 0 bases. CDR3 DNA: TGTGCCAGCAGCTTAATCGGCAGGGGGTTGAACACTGAAGCTTTCTTT. It encodes CASSLIGRGLNTEAFF. Supplemented by reference TRBV7-2 and TRBJ1-1, the full variable domain reads GAGVSQSPSNKVTEKGKDVELRCDPISGHTALYWYRQSLGQGLEFLIYFQGNSAPDKSGLPSDRFSAERTGGSVSTLTIQRTQQEDSAVYLCASSLIGRGLNTEAFFGQGTRLTVV.

About this clonotype itself: This sequence may be a read error, since a much larger clone differs from it by one base. The chain has TRBV10-1 and TRBJ2-1; 10 bases fit TRBD1. Germline CDR1 and CDR2: WNHNN and SYGVQD (reference sequence). V was clipped by 0 bases and J by 10 bases; unmatched bases: 6. The CDR3 is 15 residues long. The CDR3 DNA sequence: TGCGCCAGCAGTGAGTCCAGGACAGGGGGTCGCGAGCAGTTCTTC. Residues: CASSESRTGGREQFF.

Ten or more counts support this clonotype. The V call is TRBV7-3, the J call TRBJ2-5; D ambiguous. The CDR3 has 13 amino acids. The germline gives CDR1 SGHTA, CDR2 FQGTGA. V dropped 0 bases and J dropped 5 bases, with 7 bases sitting between them. CDR3 residues: CASSLTLGETQYF. DNA for the CDR3: TGTGCCAGCAGCTTAACCCTAGGGGAGACCCAGTACTTC.

This chain joins TRBV28 and TRBJ1-5; unclear D gene. V dropped 3 bases and J dropped 0 bases, with 9 bases sitting between them. This CDR3 contains 15 residues. The germline gives CDR1 MDHEN, CDR2 SYDVKM. The CDR3 nucleotides read TGTGCCAGCAGTTTGCGAGGGAATAGCAATCAGCCCCAGCATTTT. It codes for CASSLRGNSNQPQHF. Using reference TRBV28 and TRBJ1-5 for the parts outside the CDR3, the full variable domain is DVKVTQSSRYLVKRTGEKVFLECVQDMDHENMFWYRQDPGLGLRLIYFSYDVKMKEKGDIPEGYSVSREKKERFSLILESASTNQTSMYLCASSLRGNSNQPQHFGDGTRLSIL.

There are many counts of this clonotype. J is TRBJ2-1 and V is TRBV7-3, with 8 bases fitting TRBD2. The CDR3 totals 16 residues. CDR1 is SGHTA and CDR2 is FQGTGA in the germline V gene. Trimming at V came to 8 bases and at J to 8 bases, leaving 17 bases not matched to a gene. CDR3 DNA: TGTGCCAGCGGCCATGAGGCTGGACTAGCAATATATGAGCAGTTCTTC. Its translation: CASGHEAGLAIYEQFF.

Here the CDR3 reads CASSYSIEGGRETQYF. Here the CDR3 DNA reads TGTGCCAGCAGTTACTCGATCGAGGGAGGAAGAGAGACCCAGTACTTC. The chain uses TRBV6-6 and TRBJ2-5; the D gene is possibly TRBD2 (6 bases). CDR1 MNHNY and CDR2 SVGAGI come from the germline V gene (reference sequence). V lost 0 bases, J lost 4 bases, and 15 bases lay in between. This CDR3 is 16 amino acids long.

This clonotype was seen many times. The V call is TRBV7-8, the J call TRBJ2-1; weak D call: TRBD2 (5 bases). Germline V gene lookup returns CDR1 SGHVS and CDR2 FQNEAQ. This CDR3 contains 16 residues. V dropped 3 bases and J dropped 0 bases, with 12 bases sitting between them. The CDR3 is CASSFQTTVSYNEQFF. The CDR3 DNA reads TGTGCCAGCAGCTTCCAGACTACCGTCTCCTACAATGAGCAGTTCTTC.

This clonotype was observed a handful of times. The chain combines TRBV11-2 with TRBJ2-3; 7 nucleotides match TRBD1. V shed 4 bases and J 4 bases; nucleotides not matched to a gene: 11. CDR1 is SGHAT, CDR2 FQNNGV, per germline. CDR3 length equals 16 residues. The chain's CDR3 is CASSSPGQRPADTQYF. The CDR3, as DNA: TGTGCCAGCAGCTCGCCGGGACAGCGGCCCGCAGATACGCAGTATTTT.

Many counts were recorded for this clonotype. The CDR3 is CASPPAPGLAYNEQFF. The CDR3 nucleotides read TGTGCCAGCCCGCCCGCCCCGGGACTAGCGTATAATGAGCAGTTCTTC. The chain is built from TRBV28 and TRBJ2-1, with TRBD2 identical over 10 bases. With V trimmed by 8 bases and J by 7 bases, 14 bases remained unmatched. CDR3 length equals 16 residues. The germline V gene has CDR1 MDHEN and CDR2 SYDVKM.

This clonotype was detected ten times or more. The V call is TRBV7-6, the J call TRBJ1-1, with a tentative D call TRBD1 (5 bases). This CDR3 is 16 amino acids long. V lost 6 bases and J lost 5, with 22 bases in between. CDR1 is SGHVS, CDR2 FNYEAQ, per germline. CDR3 nucleotide sequence: TGTGCCAGCAGTCTCAACGGGGGGGGTTTGAGGACTGAAGCTTTCTTT. As protein: CASSLNGGGLRTEAFF.

This chain uses TRBV2 with TRBJ2-7; 8 positions agree with TRBD1. The CDR3 consists of 12 residues. After removal of 11 bases from V and 1 base from J, the junction contained 4 bases not matched to a gene. In germline, CDR1 is SNHLY, CDR2 FYNNEI. Written as DNA, the CDR3 is TGTGCCGGTCGACAGGGGTCCTACGAGCAGTACTTC. Protein: CAGRQGSYEQYF.

As concerns this clonotype: Given a much more abundant clone one base away, this may be a read error. This chain joins TRBV6-5 and TRBJ2-1; D not resolved. Germline V lookup: CDR1 MNHEY, CDR2 SVGAGI. Trimming stripped 0 bases from V and 10 bases from J, with 13 bases between. This CDR3 comprises 14 residues. The CDR3 nucleotides are TGTGCCAGCAGTTACTCGGTCAGCTCCTACGAGCAGTTCTTC. Its protein is CASSYSVSSYEQFF.

The chain combines TRBV6-2 or TRBV6-3 with TRBJ2-1; D is uncertain. CDR3 length: 15 residues. V lost 2 bases, J lost 1 base, and 9 bases lay in between. CDR1 and CDR2 (germline): MNHEY, SVGEGT. This CDR3 reads CASSYGVLSYNEQFF. The CDR3 nucleotides are TGTGCCAGCAGTTACGGGGTTCTGTCCTACAATGAGCAGTTCTTC.

This clonotype showed up many times. The chain links TRBV7-8 to TRBJ1-2; D gene ambiguous. This CDR3 is 13 amino acids long. Germline values: CDR1 SGHVS, CDR2 FQNEAQ. V was cut by 1 base and J by 4 bases, with 7 bases left in between. DNA of the CDR3: TGTGCCAGCAGCTTAGGGGGAGGCTATGGCTACACCTTC. Translation: CASSLGGGYGYTF.

The chain has TRBV11-2 and TRBJ2-7; D might be TRBD2 (5 bases). The length of the CDR3 is 15 residues. Trimming took 0 bases from V and 4 from J, leaving 13 bases between them. Germline V lookup: CDR1 SGHAT, CDR2 FQNNGV. The CDR3 DNA follows: TGTGCCAGCAGCTTAGATAGGGCTAGCTTTTACGAGCAGTACTTC. It translates to CASSLDRASFYEQYF. The complete variable domain, with remaining parts taken from reference TRBV11-2 and TRBJ2-7, reads EAGVAQSPRYKIIEKRQSVAFWCNPISGHATLYWYQQILGQGPKLLIQFQNNGVVDDSQLPKDRFSAERLKGVDSTLKIQPAKLEDSAVYLCASSLDRASFYEQYFGPGTRLTVT.

This clonotype was recorded a few times. The J gene is TRBJ2-7, the V gene TRBV12-3 or TRBV12-4; 8 bases line up with TRBD2. The CDR3 is made up of 16 amino acids. The V segment lost 6 bases and the J segment 3 bases; nucleotides outside the gene matches: 13. The CDR3 nucleotides are TGTGCCAGCAGCCCCTCGGGAGGGAAGGGCAGCTACGAGCAGTACTTC. Translation: CASSPSGGKGSYEQYF.

In its sample, this clonotype was seen many times. The chain recombines TRBV7-2 with TRBJ2-1; D is possibly TRBD2 (5 bases). Germline V gene data show CDR1 as SGHTA and CDR2 as FQGNSA. CDR3 length equals 15 residues. V dropped 6 bases and J dropped 3 bases, with 15 bases sitting between them. The CDR3 is CASRQTTGHYNEQFF. CDR3 in DNA: TGTGCCAGCAGACAGACTACGGGCCACTACAATGAGCAGTTCTTC.

This clonotype was counted between two and nine times. The rearrangement joins TRBV19 to TRBJ2-1, with D unclear. V was trimmed by 2 bases and J by 2 bases, leaving 10 bases between them. This CDR3 spans 15 amino acids. In germline, CDR1 is LNHDA, CDR2 SQIVND (reference sequence). The CDR3: CASSISAPTYNEQFF. For the CDR3, the DNA is TGTGCCAGTAGTATATCAGCGCCGACCTACAATGAGCAGTTCTTC.